Below are 26 T cell receptor beta chains sequenced from a single sample in a study of naive and memory T cell subsets. Findings and caveats of the study: Possibly reflecting memory cells re-expressing CD45RA, a few larger clonotypes occurred in naive repertoires, especially CD8.

Two oligonucleotides, mixed equimolar, formed the beta constant-region primer covering TRBC1 and TRBC2. The ligated cDNA underwent four PCR rounds using SP2 and nested alpha and beta constant-region primers. TCRdb reanalysed the UMI-ligation and nested PCR reads using MiXCR and keeps one entry per CDR3 protein. The profile shows approximately 100,000 distinct CDR3 sequences, roughly 15% of them singletons. Their cognate antigens are unknown. Sequences were obtained from naive CD8+ T cells from blood. Receptors originate from a human donor in good health.

The chain carries TRBV6-2 or TRBV6-3 and TRBJ1-6, with D perhaps TRBD1 (6 bases). The V gene lost 2 bases and the J gene lost 9 bases, with 17 bases spanning the gap. In germline, CDR1 is MNHEY, CDR2 SVGEGT. This CDR3 region has 16 residues. The DNA of the CDR3 is TGTGCCAGCAGTTACGGGGACAAGAAGATATCTTCACCCCTCCACTTT. This sequence encodes CASSYGDKKISSPLHF.

In its sample, this clonotype was seen many times. The chain has TRBV28 and TRBJ2-2; TRBD2 agrees at 9 bases. There are 17 residues in the CDR3. The germline V gene has CDR1 MDHEN and CDR2 SYDVKM. The V and J ends lost 8 bases and 5 bases, in that order; junction bases with no gene match: 15. The CDR3 here is CASEVTIAGAATGELFF. The CDR3, as DNA: TGTGCCAGCGAAGTTACCATAGCGGGGGCGGCGACCGGGGAGCTGTTTTTT.

This sequence joins TRBV7-9 and TRBJ1-6; 8 bases fit TRBD1. CDR1 SEHNR and CDR2 FQNEAQ come from the germline V gene (reference sequence). The trim removed 3 bases at V and 7 bases at J, leaving 14 bases unmatched. This CDR3 is built from 18 residues. DNA for the CDR3: TGTGCCAGCAGCTTTCGCGGCGGCACAGGGGGAGACAATTCACCCCTCCACTTT. Amino acids: CASSFRGGTGGDNSPLHF.

This clonotype was picked up many times. This chain joins TRBV27 and TRBJ2-7, with 7 nucleotides matching TRBD2. Germline CDR1 MNHEY, CDR2 SMNVEV (reference sequence). The V and J ends lost 5 bases and 4 bases, in that order; junction bases with no gene match: 5. This CDR3 has 13 amino acids. Written as DNA, the CDR3 is TGTGCCAGCAGTAGCGGGGACTTTTACGAGCAGTACTTC. It yields the protein CASSSGDFYEQYF.

This clonotype has at least ten counts. The CDR3 sequence is CASSLGSDTQYF. CDR3 DNA: TGTGCCAGCAGCTTAGGTTCAGATACGCAGTATTTT. The genes are TRBV11-1 and TRBJ2-3; the D is unclear. Trimming took off 1 base at V and 4 bases at J, with 3 bases between the two ends. The CDR3 contains 12 residues. Germline CDR1 SGHAT, CDR2 FQDESV (reference sequence).

The genes are TRBV12-3 or TRBV12-4 and TRBJ2-1, with 7 bases aligning to TRBD1. The CDR3 spans 14 residues. Trimming cost V 6 bases and J 8 bases; bases outside gene matches: 10. Written as DNA, the CDR3 is TGTGCCAGCAGCCCGGGACAGTGGTCCGATGAGCAGTTCTTC. As protein: CASSPGQWSDEQFF.

Comments on this clonotype: A read error may be the cause here, since a much bigger clone is one base away. The chain carries TRBV18 and TRBJ2-1; 8 bases map to TRBD1. The CDR3 is 15 residues long. The V gene's germline CDR1 is KGHSH and CDR2 LQKENI. The CDR3 DNA reads TGTGTCAGCTCACCTGACGACAGGGGCTACAATGAGCAGTTCTTC. Its protein product is CVSSPDDRGYNEQFF.

V is TRBV4-2 and J is TRBJ2-1; no clear D gene. Germline V gives CDR1 LGHNA, CDR2 YNFKEQ. The V gene lost 0 bases and the J gene lost 7 bases, with 10 bases spanning the gap. The CDR3 is 14 residues long. The CDR3 loop reads CASSQDRAPNEQFF. The CDR3, as DNA: TGTGCCAGCAGCCAAGATCGGGCCCCAAATGAGCAGTTCTTC.

This clonotype occurred a few times. The rearrangement joins TRBV5-6 to TRBJ2-1; 8 positions agree with TRBD2. The germline V gene encodes CDR1 SGHDT and CDR2 YYEEEE. The CDR3 is 15 residues long. The V gene end was trimmed by 3 bases and the J gene end by 7 bases; junction bases not matched to a gene: 9. CDR3 DNA sequence: TGTGCCAGCAGCTGGGGGTTTAGCGGGGATAATGAGCAGTTCTTC. Its protein is CASSWGFSGDNEQFF.

This clonotype was seen only a few times. V and J are TRBV4-2 and TRBJ2-7, with D uncertain. Trimming left V 1 base short and J 3 bases short, with 10 bases between. The CDR3 runs 14 residues. Germline V gene data show CDR1 as LGHNA and CDR2 as YNFKEQ. The CDR3 DNA reads as TGTGCCAGCAGCCAAGGACACGACCACTACGAGCAGTACTTC. This codes for CASSQGHDHYEQYF.

This chain links TRBV19 with TRBJ1-4; D gene unclear. Germline lookup yields CDR1 LNHDA and CDR2 SQIVND (reference sequence). This CDR3 region has 15 residues. Trimming stripped 3 bases from V and 7 bases from J, with 15 bases between. This CDR3 is CASSIGRDWSEKLFF. The CDR3 DNA follows: TGTGCCAGTAGTATTGGTAGGGATTGGAGTGAAAAACTGTTTTTT.

The chain is built from TRBV13 and TRBJ2-5; no clear D gene. Trimming left V 2 bases short and J 1 base short, with 5 bases between. Germline V gene lookup returns CDR1 PRHDT and CDR2 FYEKMQ (reference sequence). The CDR3 extends over 13 amino acids. The CDR3 bases are TGTGCCAGCAGCTTAATAAGCCAAGAGACCCAGTACTTC. It codes for CASSLISQETQYF.

The chain employs TRBV5-6 and TRBJ2-2; D might be TRBD1 (6 bases). Germline V CDR1 and CDR2: SGHDT, YYEEEE. This CDR3 contains 14 residues. V was trimmed by 1 base and J by 6 bases, leaving 10 bases between them. The CDR3 loop reads CASSLWGQAGELFF. The CDR3 bases are TGTGCCAGCAGCTTGTGGGGGCAGGCCGGGGAGCTGTTTTTT.

This clonotype was recorded at least ten times. The chain couples TRBV23-1 to TRBJ2-1, with unresolved D. TRBV23-1 is placed among ORFs of uncertain function. The CDR3 runs to 11 residues. Trimming shortened V by 8 bases and J by 6 bases, and 8 bases separated the two germline ends. DNA of the CDR3: TGCGCCAGCCACACTATCAATGAGCAGTTCTTC. Translating gives CASHTINEQFF.

The chain is built from TRBV19 and TRBJ2-7; possible D gene TRBD2, 5 bases. Germline loops: CDR1 LNHDA, CDR2 SQIVND (reference sequence). The CDR3 consists of 15 residues. V was pared by 3 bases and J by 3 bases, with 15 bases between. The chain's CDR3 is CASSIGISPIYEQYF. CDR3 DNA sequence: TGTGCCAGTAGTATCGGGATTTCCCCTATCTACGAGCAGTACTTC.

Remarks on this clonotype: One end of the junction is discordant with germline, which a read error may explain. CDR3 sequence reads: CASSPRSTDTQCF. The CDR3 bases are TGTGCCAGCAGCCCCCGAAGCACAGATACGCAGTGTTTT. The chain has TRBV27 and TRBJ2-3; D is unresolved. The CDR3 loop spans 13 amino acids. The germline gives CDR1 MNHEY, CDR2 SMNVEV (reference sequence).

This clonotype was seen only a few times. This chain links TRBV12-3 or TRBV12-4 with TRBJ1-5, with D perhaps matching TRBD1 (6 bases). V dropped 5 bases and J dropped 1 base, with 12 bases sitting between them. The CDR3 length is 15 residues. The CDR3 DNA reads TGTGCCAGCAGTCGAGGGGGAAGGAGCAATCAGCCCCAGCATTTT. It is translated as CASSRGGRSNQPQHF.

This clonotype occurred a few times. The chain is built from TRBV9 and TRBJ1-6, with D possibly being TRBD1 (6 bases). The CDR3 has 15 amino acids. Germline V lookup: CDR1 SGDLS, CDR2 YYNGEE. V lost 2 bases and J 6 bases, leaving 12 bases between the germline ends. The CDR3 DNA is TGTGCCAGCAGCGTCACAGGGAACCCTAATTCACCCCTCCACTTT. Amino acids: CASSVTGNPNSPLHF.

The chain recombines TRBV4-3 with TRBJ2-3; D is unresolved. CDR1 LGHNA and CDR2 YSLEER come from the germline V gene. Between the trimmed V and J ends, which lost 3 bases and 2 bases, there was a span of 9 bases. The CDR3 totals 14 residues. CDR3: CASSHYLVTDTQYF. CDR3 coding DNA: TGCGCCAGCAGCCACTATCTAGTCACAGATACGCAGTATTTT.

The chain joins TRBV30 to TRBJ1-1, with no clear D. CDR1 is GTSNPN and CDR2 is SVGIG in the germline V gene (reference sequence). The CDR3 runs to 11 residues. V lost 4 bases to trimming and J lost 7 bases, with 10 bases between them. For the CDR3, the DNA is TGTGCCTGGAAACCGGCGGGTGAAGCTTTCTTT. Its protein product is CAWKPAGEAFF.

The chain recombines TRBV29-1 with TRBJ1-2; D not certain. Per the germline V gene, CDR1 is SQVTM and CDR2 is ANQGSEA. The CDR3 consists of 13 residues. V was cut by 6 bases and J by 4 bases, with 15 bases left in between. Written as DNA, the CDR3 is TGCAGCGTCCCGATACTGTGGGGCTATGGCTACACCTTC. Residues: CSVPILWGYGYTF. Looking up the rest from reference TRBV29-1 and TRBJ1-2 gives the full variable domain: SAVISQKPSRDICQRGTSLTIQCQVDSQVTMMFWYRQQPGQSLTLIATANQGSEATYESGFVIDKFPISRPNLTFSTLTVSNMSPEDSSIYLCSVPILWGYGYTFGSGTRLTVV.

V gene TRBV15 combines with J gene TRBJ2-1; TRBD2 is a possible D gene (6 bases). The CDR3 extends over 15 amino acids. Per the germline V gene, CDR1 is LNHNV and CDR2 is YYDKDF (reference sequence). Trimming left V 3 bases short and J 9 bases short, with 18 bases between. This CDR3 is CATSSDGTSWGEQFF. In DNA form, the CDR3 reads TGTGCCACCAGCAGCGACGGGACTTCCTGGGGTGAGCAGTTCTTC.

A note on this clonotype: One end of the junction varies from germline; a read error may be responsible. The rearrangement uses TRBV20-1 and TRBJ1-4; TRBD1 might be the D (6 bases). The V gene's germline CDR1 is DFQATT and CDR2 SNEGSKA (reference sequence). The CDR3 sequence is 15 residues long. CDR3 nucleotide sequence: TGCAGTGCCGAATCCACAGGCGGGGGCTATGAAAAACTGTTATTT. It specifies CSAESTGGGYEKLLF.

The sample holds a few counts of this clonotype. J is TRBJ2-1 and V is TRBV3-1; D call uncertain. The CDR3 is 14 amino acids. V lost 4 bases and J lost 0, with 7 bases in between. Germline V lookup: CDR1 LGHDT, CDR2 YNNKEL (reference sequence). This CDR3 is CASSPLPSYNEQFF. Written as DNA, the CDR3 is TGTGCCAGCAGCCCTCTGCCCTCCTACAATGAGCAGTTCTTC.

This clonotype was observed many times. V usage is TRBV29-1 and J usage is TRBJ2-7; D is unclear. CDR1 SQVTM and CDR2 ANQGSEA come from the germline V gene. The V end was cut by 3 bases, the J end by 5 bases, with 8 bases between. This CDR3 comprises 11 residues. The CDR3 region has the DNA TGCAGCGTTGAGCGTCGGGACGAGCAGTACTTC. It codes for CSVERRDEQYF.

The genes are TRBV5-1 and TRBJ2-7; 10 bases are shared with TRBD1. The germline V gene encodes CDR1 SGHRS and CDR2 YFSETQ. V shed 1 base and J 5 bases; nucleotides not matched to a gene: 3. The CDR3 spans 14 residues. In nucleotides, the CDR3 is TGCGCCAGCAGCTTGAGACAGGGGGCCGACGAGCAGTACTTC. Translating gives CASSLRQGADEQYF.